This TCR beta chain was sequenced during a study of esophageal squamous cell carcinoma under preoperative chemotherapy. The time point: after preoperative PTX-NDP chemotherapy. TCRdb reprocessed the PCR reads via MiXCR and lists one record per CDR3 protein. The table has about 32,000 distinct CDR3 sequences, under 60% seen once; the top ten hold approximately 23%. J gave up 4 bases and V 5 bases, and 3 bases lay outside the gene matches. The CDR3 has 13 amino acids. The receptor was derived from a human donor with esophageal squamous cell carcinoma. The donor label of this sample is uncertain. This specimen was taken from a patient given preoperative chemotherapy. This rearrangement joins TRBV12-3 or TRBV12-4 to TRBJ2-5; 8 nucleotides match TRBD2. CDR3 nucleotide sequence: TGTGCCAGCAGTCTTAGCGGGACAGAGACCCAGTACTTC. Its translation is CASSLSGTETQYF.